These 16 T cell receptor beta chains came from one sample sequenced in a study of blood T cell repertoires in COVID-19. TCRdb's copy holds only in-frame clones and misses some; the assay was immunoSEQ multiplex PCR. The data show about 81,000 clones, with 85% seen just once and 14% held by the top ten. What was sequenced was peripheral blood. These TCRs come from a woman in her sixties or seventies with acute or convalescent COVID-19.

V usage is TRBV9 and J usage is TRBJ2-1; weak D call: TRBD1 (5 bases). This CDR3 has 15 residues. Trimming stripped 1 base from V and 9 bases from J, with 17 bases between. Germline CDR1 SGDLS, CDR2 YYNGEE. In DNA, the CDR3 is TGTGCCAGCAGCGTACGGGCAGGGCAGTTTAGTGAGCAGTTCTTC. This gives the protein CASSVRAGQFSEQFF.

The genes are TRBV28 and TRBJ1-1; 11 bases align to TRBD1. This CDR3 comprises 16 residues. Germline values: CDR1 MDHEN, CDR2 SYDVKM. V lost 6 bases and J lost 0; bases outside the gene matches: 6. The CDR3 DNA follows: TGTGCCAGCAGGCCGGACAGGGGGCCTTTGAACACTGAAGCTTTCTTT. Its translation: CASRPDRGPLNTEAFF.

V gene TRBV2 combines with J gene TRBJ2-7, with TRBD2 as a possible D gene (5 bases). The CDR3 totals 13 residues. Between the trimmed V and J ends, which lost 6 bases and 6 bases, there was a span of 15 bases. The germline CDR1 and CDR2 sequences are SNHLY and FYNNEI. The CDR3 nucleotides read TGTGCCAGCAGCGGAGAAGGAGGTGGCGAGCAGTACGTC. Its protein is CASSGEGGGEQYV.

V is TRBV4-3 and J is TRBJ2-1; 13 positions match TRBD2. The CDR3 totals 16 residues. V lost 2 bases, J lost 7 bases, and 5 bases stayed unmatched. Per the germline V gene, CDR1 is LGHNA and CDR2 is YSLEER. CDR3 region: CASSQKPGLAGNEQFF. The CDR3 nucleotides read TGCGCCAGCAGCCAAAAACCGGGACTAGCGGGAAATGAGCAGTTCTTC.

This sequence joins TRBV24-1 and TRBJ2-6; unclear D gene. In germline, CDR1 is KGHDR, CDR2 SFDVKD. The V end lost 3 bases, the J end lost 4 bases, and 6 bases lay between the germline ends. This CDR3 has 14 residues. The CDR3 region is CATSDPGGANVLTF. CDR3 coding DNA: TGTGCCACCAGTGATCCCGGGGGGGCCAACGTCCTGACTTTC.

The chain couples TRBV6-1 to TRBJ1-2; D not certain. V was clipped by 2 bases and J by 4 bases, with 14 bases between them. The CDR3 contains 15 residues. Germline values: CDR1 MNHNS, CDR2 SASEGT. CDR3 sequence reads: CASSERQASGYGYTF. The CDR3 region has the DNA TGTGCCAGCAGTGAAAGGCAGGCCTCTGGCTATGGCTACACCTTC.

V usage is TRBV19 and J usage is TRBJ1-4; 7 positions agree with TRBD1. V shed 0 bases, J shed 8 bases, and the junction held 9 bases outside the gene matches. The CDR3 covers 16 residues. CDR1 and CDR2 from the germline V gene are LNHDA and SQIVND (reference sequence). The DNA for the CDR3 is TGTGCCAGTAGTATAGATTCCCGCTACAGGGGCGAAAAACTGTTTTTT. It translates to CASSIDSRYRGEKLFF.

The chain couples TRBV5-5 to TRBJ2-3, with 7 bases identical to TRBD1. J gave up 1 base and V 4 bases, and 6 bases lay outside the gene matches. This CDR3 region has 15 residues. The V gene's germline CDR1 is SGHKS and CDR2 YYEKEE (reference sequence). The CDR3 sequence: CASSGWDSRTDTQYF. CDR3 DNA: TGTGCCAGCAGCGGGTGGGACAGTCGCACAGATACGCAGTATTTT.

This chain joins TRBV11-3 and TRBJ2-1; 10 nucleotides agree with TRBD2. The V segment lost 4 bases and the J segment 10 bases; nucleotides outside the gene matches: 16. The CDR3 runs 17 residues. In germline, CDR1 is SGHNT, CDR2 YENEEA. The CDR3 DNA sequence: TGTGCCAGCAGCTCCCGGTTGGCAGCGGGAGGGTTTGGGGAGCAGTTCTTC. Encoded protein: CASSSRLAAGGFGEQFF. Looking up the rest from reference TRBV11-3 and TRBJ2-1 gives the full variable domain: EAGVVQSPRYKIIEKKQPVAFWCNPISGHNTLYWYLQNLGQGPELLIRYENEEAVDDSQLPKDRFSAERLKGVDSTLKIQPAELGDSAVYLCASSSRLAAGGFGEQFFGPGTRLTVL.

CDR3 nucleotides: TGTGCCAGCAGTTTAGGGACAGAGGCCTATTACCTATACAATGAGCAGTTCTTC. Translated: CASSLGTEAYYLYNEQFF. This rearrangement joins TRBV27 to TRBJ2-1, with TRBD1 identical over 7 bases. V gave up 2 bases and J gave up 4 bases; unmatched junction bases: 14. This CDR3 contains 18 residues. Per the germline V gene, CDR1 is MNHEY and CDR2 is SMNVEV (reference sequence).

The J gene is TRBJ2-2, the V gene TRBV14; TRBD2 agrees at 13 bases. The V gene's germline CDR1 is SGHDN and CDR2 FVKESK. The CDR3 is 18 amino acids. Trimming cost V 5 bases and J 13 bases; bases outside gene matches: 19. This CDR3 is CASSDARTSGSPARRLFF. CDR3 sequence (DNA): TGTGCCAGCAGCGACGCAAGGACTAGCGGGAGCCCCGCGCGAAGGCTGTTTTTT.

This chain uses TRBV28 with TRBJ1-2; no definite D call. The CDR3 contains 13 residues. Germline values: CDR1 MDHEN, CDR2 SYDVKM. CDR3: CAIEGGSGYGYTF. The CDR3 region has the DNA TGTGCTATAGAAGGAGGCAGTGGTTATGGCTACACCTTC.

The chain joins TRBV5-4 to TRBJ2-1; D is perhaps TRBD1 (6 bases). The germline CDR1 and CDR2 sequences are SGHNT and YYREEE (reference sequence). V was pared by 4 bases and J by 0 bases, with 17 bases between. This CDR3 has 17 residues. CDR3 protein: CASSTWDIRSSYNEQFF. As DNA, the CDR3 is TGTGCCAGCAGCACGTGGGACATAAGAAGCTCCTACAATGAGCAGTTCTTC. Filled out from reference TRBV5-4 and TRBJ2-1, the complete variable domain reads ETGVTQSPTHLIKTRGQQVTLRCSSQSGHNTVSWYQQALGQGPQFIFQYYREEENGRGNFPPRFSGLQFPNYSSELNVNALELDDSALYLCASSTWDIRSSYNEQFFGPGTRLTVL.

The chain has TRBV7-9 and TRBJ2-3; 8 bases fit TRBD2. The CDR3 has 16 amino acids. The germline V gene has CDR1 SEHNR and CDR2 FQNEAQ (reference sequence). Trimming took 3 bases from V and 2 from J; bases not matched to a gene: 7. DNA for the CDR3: TGTGCCAGCAGCTTGACCGGGACTAGGGCCACAGATACGCAGTATTTT. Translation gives CASSLTGTRATDTQYF.

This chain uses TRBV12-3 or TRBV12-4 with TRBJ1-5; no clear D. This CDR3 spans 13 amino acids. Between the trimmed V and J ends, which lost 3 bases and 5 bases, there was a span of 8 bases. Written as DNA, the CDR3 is TGTGCCAGCAGTTTCGGTTCGGATCAGCCCCAGCATTTT. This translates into CASSFGSDQPQHF.

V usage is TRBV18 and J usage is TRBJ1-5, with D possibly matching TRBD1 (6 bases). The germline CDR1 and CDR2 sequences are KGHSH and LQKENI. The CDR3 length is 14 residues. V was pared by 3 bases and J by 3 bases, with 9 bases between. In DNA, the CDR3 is TGTGCCAGCTCACCGGACAGTTTCAATCAGCCCCAGCATTTT. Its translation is CASSPDSFNQPQHF. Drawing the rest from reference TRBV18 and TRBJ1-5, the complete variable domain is NAGVMQNPRHLVRRRGQEARLRCSPMKGHSHVYWYRQLPEEGLKFMVYLQKENIIDESGMPKERFSAEFPKEGPSILRIQQVVRGDSAAYFCASSPDSFNQPQHFGDGTRLSIL.